One T cell receptor beta chain is described in this entry. The specificity of this receptor is unknown. No quality values exist for individual bases; no much larger clone is one base distant. V is shortened by 5 bases, J by 4 bases, and the region joining them spans 17 bases. The CDR3 sequence holds 15 residues, the cysteine and phenylalanine included. The only DNA kept is the CDR3, 45 bases in frame from the first base. The germline V gene supplies CDR1 SGHVS and CDR2 FQNEAQ. At diagnosis, tumor, uninvolved tumor-adjacent lung and peripheral blood were collected and then preserved as a mix of FFPE and fresh-frozen material. For TCR repertoire profiling, blood samples were analyzed in the form of peripheral blood mononuclear cells. These data belong to a study of T cells in localized non-small cell lung cancer (dated by TCRdb to the early 2020s). Notes on the research overall: Comparing tumors with uninvolved tumor-adjacent lungs, the study looked at the T cell repertoires of around 250 patients with early-stage NSCLC. The mean age of the NSCLC patients was under 70 years, with 130 or so men and 85 to 110 women. The cohort comprised roughly 220 treatment-naïve NSCLC patients with resected, localized lung tumors.

The immunoSEQ Assay was used to sequence TCR beta CDR3 regions from DNA. Per the original workflow: To compute T cell density, TCR beta template counts were normalized to usable DNA, which was estimated by amplifying housekeeping genes. Richness was estimated with the preseqR package, extrapolating to 400,000 templates for PBMC samples and 120,000 templates for tissue samples. Clonality was taken to be one minus Pielou's evenness. Tissue-enriched TCRs were identified by differential abundance testing using productive amino-acid clonotypes, minimum total count 5 and alpha 0.1. The Jaccard Index and the Morisita Overlap Index were used to measure how much the repertoires overlapped between compartments. TCR beta CDR3s were clustered by GLIPH together with public tetramer-defined viral CDR3s, and at least three viral sequences plus V-gene enrichment were required for viral motifs. In its TCRdb copy, this immuneACCESS table keeps in-frame sequences only and misses some clones. Where compared with another copy, unresolved V genes explain less than half of these, and the others have no known cause. For V, J and clone size, that table is used; D and trimming come from the DNA. The sample data list some 16,000 clones, and approximately 90% of these were observed just once. The biggest ten clones account for more than 3% of the sample.

The research as a whole found: Because multi-region tumor sequencing was not performed, intratumor heterogeneity could not be ruled out. Because the study design was exploratory, TCR variables were selected using unadjusted p-values without false-discovery rate correction. A median of around 50 of the top 100 tumor clones were detected in paired uninvolved adjacent lung, and around 30 of these tumor clones were also found among the top 100 clones of the paired uninvolved adjacent lung. Uninvolved tumor-adjacent lung showed the highest T cell clonality, higher than tumor, which suggests more focused antigenic responses in the uninvolved tumor-adjacent lung. Longer overall survival was associated with higher T cell density in blood, whereas shorter survival was associated with higher clonality in adjacent lung.

The receptor comes from a male donor at least 60 years old with stage II squamous cell lung carcinoma. Sequenced material: peripheral blood, taken before any cancer treatment. The rearrangement combines TRBV7-8 with TRBJ1-1, and possibly TRBD1, on 6 matching bases. The CDR3: CASSPLQGRSTEAFF. The DNA sequence is as follows: TGTGCCAGCAGCCCCCTACAGGGAAGGAGCACTGAAGCTTTCTTT. Where the CDR3 stops, the reference TRBV7-8 and TRBJ1-1 genes take over; the full variable domain is GAGVSQSPRYKVAKRGQDVALRCDPISGHVSLFWYQQALGQGPEFLTYFQNEAQLDKSGLPSDRFFAERPEGSVSTLKIQRTQQEDSAVYLCASSPLQGRSTEAFFGQGTRLTVV.